The rows below give T cell receptor beta chains drawn from one sample of a study of neurological immune-mediated disorders. TCRdb analysed the 5' RACE reads with MiXCR anew, one entry per CDR3 protein. In the table there are fewer than 45,000 distinct CDR3 sequences, around 10% of which are singletons. The sequenced material came from PBMCs. Receptors originate from a man in his 60s with HTLV-1-associated myelopathy (HAM/TSP). CDR3s include the opening cysteine and the closing phenylalanine or tryptophan. The order of the fields is J gene, V gene, D gene, clone size, CDR3 DNA, CDR3 protein. D genes are given only for firm matches. For some rows the clone size is stated as once, few or many, or as a class when expanded; others skip it.

J: TRBJ2-2; V: TRBV7-3; D: .; size: many; DNA: TGTGCCAGCAGCTTAATCGGCACCGGGGAGCTGTTTTTT; CDR3: CASSLIGTGELFF
J: TRBJ1-1; V: TRBV29-1; D: .; size: many; DNA: TGCAGCGTTCTCTCGGGGACGAACACTGAAGCTTTCTTT; CDR3: CSVLSGTNTEAFF
J: TRBJ1-2; V: TRBV19; D: .; size: many; DNA: TGTGCCAGTAGATACACAGGACGCGGCTACACCTTC; CDR3: CASRYTGRGYTF
J: TRBJ2-1; V: TRBV5-1; D: TRBD2; size: many; DNA: TGCGCCAGCAGCCTAGCGGACACCTCCTACAATGAGCAGTTCTTC; CDR3: CASSLADTSYNEQFF
J: TRBJ1-2; V: TRBV19; D: .; size: many; DNA: TGTGCCAGTAGTTCCGGCCGCTATGGCTACACCTTC; CDR3: CASSSGRYGYTF
J: TRBJ2-7; V: TRBV20-1; D: TRBD1; size: .; DNA: TGCAGTGCTTACACTCCCCGGGACAGGGACTACGAGCAGTACTTC; CDR3: CSAYTPRDRDYEQYF
J: TRBJ2-2; V: TRBV7-2; D: .; size: many; DNA: TGTGCCAGCAGCTTAAGTATTTGGACCGGGGAGCTGTTTTTT; CDR3: CASSLSIWTGELFF
J: TRBJ2-1; V: TRBV5-1; D: .; size: many; DNA: TGCGCCAGCAGCTTGGCCAACCGGGCCAATGAGCAGTTCTTC; CDR3: CASSLANRANEQFF
J: TRBJ2-5; V: TRBV4-1; D: .; size: many; DNA: TGCGCCAGCAGCCACCCTGGATTGGGTGGAGAGACCCAGTACTTC; CDR3: CASSHPGLGGETQYF
J: TRBJ2-3; V: TRBV7-2; D: .; size: many; DNA: TGTGCCAGCAGCCCATTCGGGGGGCCCTTTCCTAGCACAGATACGCAGTATTTT; CDR3: CASSPFGGPFPSTDTQYF
J: TRBJ2-6; V: TRBV2; D: TRBD2; size: many; DNA: TGTGCCACTAGCGGGAGAACCTCTGGGGCCAACGTCCTGACTTTC; CDR3: CATSGRTSGANVLTF
J: TRBJ2-1; V: TRBV6-5; D: TRBD2; size: many; DNA: TGTGCCAGCAGGAGGACTAGCGGGAGTAGACCAAATGAGCAGTTCTTC; CDR3: CASRRTSGSRPNEQFF
J: TRBJ1-1; V: TRBV5-1; D: TRBD1; size: .; DNA: TGCGCCAGCAGCCCCCGGACAGGGGGTGAAGCTTTCTTT; CDR3: CASSPRTGGEAFF
J: TRBJ1-3; V: TRBV20-1; D: TRBD1; size: many; DNA: TGCAGTGCTAGAATTCCGCAGGGGGCGGGAAACACCATATATTTT; CDR3: CSARIPQGAGNTIYF
J: TRBJ2-6; V: TRBV5-1; D: .; size: many; DNA: TGCGCCAGCAGCTTGCAACCCAGGGACCCTGGGGCCAACGTCCTGACTTTC; CDR3: CASSLQPRDPGANVLTF
J: TRBJ1-6; V: TRBV20-1; D: .; size: many; DNA: TGCAGTGCGACGGCTGGGGGCTTCAGCTCCTATAATTCACCCCTCCACTTT; CDR3: CSATAGGFSSYNSPLHF
J: TRBJ1-2; V: TRBV29-1; D: .; size: many; DNA: TGCAGCGTTGATAGGGGTAACTATGGCTACACCTTC; CDR3: CSVDRGNYGYTF
J: TRBJ2-2; V: TRBV12-3/TRBV12-4; D: TRBD2; size: many; DNA: TGTGCCAGCAGTCCGGGGACTAGCGGGAGCTCCGGGGAGCTGTTTTTT; CDR3: CASSPGTSGSSGELFF
J: TRBJ2-5; V: TRBV12-3/TRBV12-4; D: .; size: many; DNA: TGTGCCAGCAGTTTAAACGGGCTTCAAGAGACCCAGTACTTC; CDR3: CASSLNGLQETQYF
J: TRBJ2-3; V: TRBV4-1; D: .; size: many; DNA: TGCGCCAGCAGCCTCGCCGTCTCTAGCATCTTCACAGATACGCAGTATTTT; CDR3: CASSLAVSSIFTDTQYF
J: TRBJ1-1; V: TRBV5-1; D: .; size: many; DNA: TGCGCCAGCAGCCCGGGTGGGGGGGGAGGTGAAGCTTTCTTT; CDR3: CASSPGGGGGEAFF
J: TRBJ1-5; V: TRBV20-1; D: .; size: many; DNA: TGCAGTGCTAGAACGGGCCTGTATCAGCCCCAGCATTTT; CDR3: CSARTGLYQPQHF